Shown below are 3 T cell receptor beta chains from a single sample sequenced in a study of shared clonotypes between healthy human individuals. The method was immunoSEQ multiplex PCR; TCRdb's version includes in-frame clones alone and lacks a portion of them. The sample yields around 2.3 million clones, under 97% seen once. What was sequenced was naive CD4+ T cells sorted from blood. Subset described: CD45RA+ positively selected. The source is a man aged 18 to 29 in good health.

In the case of this clone: This same CDR3 is encoded by further DNA sequences in the sample. This sequence joins TRBV20-1 and TRBJ1-1, with D uncertain. The CDR3 covers 11 residues. The V gene's germline CDR1 is DFQATT and CDR2 SNEGSKA (reference sequence). The V end lost 6 bases, the J end lost 1 base, and 6 bases lay between the germline ends. The CDR3 nucleotides read TGCAGTGCGGAGCGGAACACTGAAGCTTTCTTT. It specifies CSAERNTEAFF.

The rearrangement uses TRBV6-1 and TRBJ2-1; TRBD1 agrees at 9 bases. Trimming at V came to 3 bases and at J to 4 bases, leaving 4 bases not matched to a gene. This CDR3 has 15 amino acids. CDR1 is MNHNS, CDR2 SASEGT, per germline. CDR3 bases: TGTGCCAGCAGTGACGACAGGGGGATTTACAATGAGCAGTTCTTC. Encoded protein: CASSDDRGIYNEQFF.

The chain is built from TRBV2 and TRBJ2-2; D is uncertain. This CDR3 is built from 13 residues. Per germline, CDR1 SNHLY and CDR2 FYNNEI. V gave up 8 bases and J gave up 4 bases, with 11 bases separating them. The chain's CDR3 is CASSRAVTGELFF. For the CDR3, the DNA is TGTGCCAGCTCCCGCGCCGTCACCGGGGAGCTGTTTTTT. Looking up the rest from reference TRBV2 and TRBJ2-2 gives the full variable domain: EPEVTQTPSHQVTQMGQEVILRCVPISNHLYFYWYRQILGQKVEFLVSFYNNEISEKSEIFDDQFSVERPDGSNFTLKIRSTKLEDSAMYFCASSRAVTGELFFGEGSRLTVL.